These T cell receptor beta chains were read from a single sample in a study of kidney transplant recipient with SARS-CoV-2 infection. TCRdb processed the reads anew with MiXCR; each CDR3 protein has one entry. The sample contains fewer than 250,000 distinct CDR3 sequences, 29% of which appear only once. Sample: a blood sample, taken at baseline and on day 111 from a kidney transplant recipient. The source of these receptors is a male patient in his 30s who had COVID-19 and was a kidney transplant recipient. These T cells may partly come from the graft donor. The CDR3 runs from the conserved cysteine through the conserved F or W. Each record gives: V gene, D gene, CDR3 protein. A D gene is named only where the DNA matches it firmly.

TRBV12-3/TRBV12-4 | TRBD2 | CASRKTSGGYEQYF
TRBV21-1 | NA | CASRVFVATVMQDTQYF
TRBV5-4 | NA | CASSLAGTEYGYTF
TRBV3-1 | NA | CASSVVDPISIRTEAFF
TRBV3-1 | NA | CASSVSYTLRKTYGYTF
TRBV7-9 | NA | CASSRGSYHGKTYGYTF
TRBV20-1 | TRBD1 | CSARGTGNTGELFF
TRBV29-1 | TRBD1 | CSVQTGSLASPLHF
TRBV30 | NA | CAWWRPYGYTF
TRBV30 | NA | CAWHCRRYRKTYGYTF
TRBV2 | NA | CASAPQRFRTDTQYF
TRBV12-3/TRBV12-4 | NA | CASSLSSGTETQYF
TRBV7-2 | NA | CASSLDVAARGNNEQFF
TRBV5-3 | NA | CARDVVVVRKTYGYTF
TRBV3-1 | NA | CASSELVPISFSETQYF
TRBV6-5 | NA | CASSYLPLGQRKYEQYF
TRBV19 | TRBD2 | CASSIQGRTSGRFGELFF
TRBV19 | TRBD1 | CASSTDRGSPSRYF
TRBV9 | NA | CASAFRYSRKTYGYTF
TRBV11-2 | TRBD1 | CASSSYRGQAYEQYF
TRBV24-1 | NA | CATSPGCSTRKTYGYTF
TRBV23-1 | TRBD2 | CASSRFRGLVTTDTQYF
TRBV7-2 | TRBD1 | CASGPTGAPYNEQFF
TRBV11-2 | NA | CASSSIGTSRKTYGYTF
TRBV20-1 | TRBD2 | CSARNRGVSYNEQFF
TRBV11-2 | TRBD1 | CASSLDGTVYNEQFF
TRBV20-1 | NA | CSARALQGLGGYTF
TRBV6-1 | TRBD1 | CASSAHPKTGTGNTIYF
TRBV7-7 | NA | CASSDTVKCRKTYGYTF
TRBV7-3 | NA | CASSLTEGADTQYF
TRBV20-1 | TRBD2 | CSATGTSGEHYNEQFF
TRBV4-2 | NA | CASSQDLGESNEKLFF
TRBV10-3 | TRBD1 | CAISESTGGIVNIQYF
TRBV15 | TRBD1 | CATSRKVQGVVGWANVLTF
TRBV19 | NA | CASSTRGNQPQHF
TRBV6-4 | NA | CASSLTTSHGKTYGYTF
TRBV5-5 | TRBD1 | CASRGQGGNQPQHF
TRBV7-9 | NA | CASSGDPYHGKTYGYTF
TRBV7-9 | TRBD1 | CASGLGQAYEQYF
TRBV9 | NA | CASSVVPGDTQYF
TRBV2 | TRBD2 | CASSVIDRGREGPLCRCVPDTQYF
TRBV27 | TRBD2 | CASSSLAGGGYYNEQFF
TRBV19 | NA | CASSPRDVLSGNTIYF
TRBV2 | TRBD1 | CASTELTGRSGEQYF